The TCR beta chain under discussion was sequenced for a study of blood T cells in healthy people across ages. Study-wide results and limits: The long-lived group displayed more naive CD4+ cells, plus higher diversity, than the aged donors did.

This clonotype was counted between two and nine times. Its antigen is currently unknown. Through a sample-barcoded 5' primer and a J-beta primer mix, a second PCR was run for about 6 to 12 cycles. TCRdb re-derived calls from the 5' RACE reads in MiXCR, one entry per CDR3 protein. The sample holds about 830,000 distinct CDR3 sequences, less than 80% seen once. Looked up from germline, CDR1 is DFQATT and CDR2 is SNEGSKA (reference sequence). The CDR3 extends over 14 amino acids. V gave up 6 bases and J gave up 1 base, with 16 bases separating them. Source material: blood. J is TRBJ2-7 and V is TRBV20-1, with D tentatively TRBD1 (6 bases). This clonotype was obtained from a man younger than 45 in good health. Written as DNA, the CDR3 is TGCAGTGCCAAAGCCGGGACATATTCCTACGAGCAGTACTTC. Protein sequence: CSAKAGTYSYEQYF.